This TCR beta chain was identified in a study of cytomegalovirus exposure and HLA in healthy donors. Study results and limitations: Beyond CMV serostatus, there was no information to go on about immune exposure. Later findings reportedly placed an Asian-associated ancestry cluster below the approximately 670-donor mean for N-insertions. The dataset shows that most TCR sequences were rare, while some public TCRs occurred in many donors. Researchers counted over 150 TCR beta chains as cytomegalovirus-associated.

V lost 3 bases and J 0 bases, leaving 13 bases between the germline ends. Germline CDR1 SEHNR, CDR2 FQNEAQ (reference sequence). CDR3 size: 16 residues. Points on this clone: Its antigen is still unknown.

PCR employed 60 Vbeta and 13 Jbeta primers. Assay: immunoSEQ multiplex PCR; the TCRdb copy retains only in-frame clones and omits some. The table includes under 150,000 clones, 78% detected once. This TCR derives from a male donor in good health and CMV-seronegative. V is TRBV7-9 and J is TRBJ2-3; no clear D gene. Sample: PBMCs. The chain's CDR3 is CASSFFFGSSTDTQYF. The CDR3 DNA reads as TGTGCCAGCAGCTTTTTTTTCGGTTCTAGCACAGATACGCAGTATTTT.